Listed here are 27 T cell receptor beta chains from one sample, sequenced in a study of regulatory T cells in long-lasting Graves disease. Library construction for TCR beta used iRepertoire HTBI primers and Arm-PCR of CDR3 regions. TCRdb called the multiplex PCR reads again in MiXCR, with one record for every CDR3 protein. The sample holds about 470,000 distinct CDR3 sequences, about 20% seen once. The time point: persistent/refractory GD, antithyroid drugs over 5 years with positive TRAb. There was RNA extracted from PBMCs, and the TCR library was made from it. Here the sequenced sample was peripheral blood mononuclear cells (PBMCs), taken when the disease was refractory, from a patient treated with antithyroid drugs. The receptors stem from a female donor with Graves disease.

In this sample, this clonotype turned up a few times. The chain couples TRBV6-2 or TRBV6-3 to TRBJ2-7, with a tentative D call TRBD2 (6 bases). Germline CDR1 and CDR2: MNHEY and SVGEGT. The CDR3 contains 14 residues. V lost 2 bases and J lost 4, with 12 bases in between. The CDR3 DNA follows: TGTGCCAGCAGTTACGTTGGTCGGGGGTACGAGCAGTACTTC. Amino acid sequence: CASSYVGRGYEQYF.

This chain connects TRBV25-1 to TRBJ2-2, with D unclear. This CDR3 is 14 amino acids long. Germline assignment: CDR1 MGHDK and CDR2 SYGVNS. V shed 3 bases and J shed 9 bases, with 14 bases lying between them. In DNA, the CDR3 is TGTGCCAGCAGTGAGGGGTGGAGCCAGCGGGAGCTGTTTTTT. It codes for CASSEGWSQRELFF.

This clonotype was seen only a few times. V and J are TRBV29-1 and TRBJ1-2; D gene ambiguous. The ends were cut back, 5 bases at V and 3 bases at J, with 16 bases in the middle. Germline V gives CDR1 SQVTM, CDR2 ANQGSEA. This CDR3 comprises 14 residues. The CDR3 DNA follows: TGCAGCGTTTCCGGGTCCCTCACCCACTATGGCTACACCTTC. Protein sequence: CSVSGSLTHYGYTF.

Many counts were recorded for this clonotype. The chain links TRBV2 to TRBJ2-7; the D gene is possibly TRBD2 (6 bases). The CDR3 sequence is 15 residues long. V lost 1 base to trimming and J lost 2 bases, with 12 bases between them. CDR1 SNHLY and CDR2 FYNNEI come from the germline V gene. This CDR3 reads CASSEGAGTTYEQYF. The CDR3 DNA reads as TGTGCCAGCAGTGAAGGGGCGGGAACCACCTACGAGCAGTACTTC. Using reference TRBV2 and TRBJ2-7 for the parts outside the CDR3, the full variable domain is EPEVTQTPSHQVTQMGQEVILRCVPISNHLYFYWYRQILGQKVEFLVSFYNNEISEKSEIFDDQFSVERPDGSNFTLKIRSTKLEDSAMYFCASSEGAGTTYEQYFGPGTRLTVT.

This clonotype was recorded a few times. This chain connects TRBV5-1 to TRBJ2-3, with D uncertain. V gave up 0 bases and J gave up 1 base, with 9 bases separating them. In germline, CDR1 is SGHRS, CDR2 YFSETQ. The CDR3 length is 15 residues. The CDR3 coding sequence is TGCGCCAGCAGCTTGGATGGACGCCGCACAGATACGCAGTATTTT. It translates to CASSLDGRRTDTQYF.

This clonotype has at least ten counts. V is TRBV30 and J is TRBJ2-7; D gene ambiguous. The germline V gene encodes CDR1 GTSNPN and CDR2 SVGIG (reference sequence). The CDR3 has 13 residues. V lost 3 bases and J lost 6, with 15 bases in between. In DNA, the CDR3 is TGTGCCTGGAGCGTCCAAGGTCCCTCCGAGCAGTACTTC. Amino acids: CAWSVQGPSEQYF. The full variable domain, completed using reference TRBV30 and TRBJ2-7, is SQTIHQWPATLVQPVGSPLSLECTVEGTSNPNLYWYRQAAGRGLQLLFYSVGIGQISSEVPQNLSASRPQDRQFILSSKKLLLSDSGFYLCAWSVQGPSEQYFGPGTRLTVT.

This clonotype has a count of ten or more. The CDR3 nucleotides read TGTGCCAGCAGCTTAGAGGTGGACGAGCAGTACTTC. Translation gives CASSLEVDEQYF. This chain uses TRBV7-9 with TRBJ2-7; D gene unclear. Per germline, CDR1 SEHNR and CDR2 FQNEAQ (reference sequence). V was clipped by 1 base and J by 5 bases, with 6 bases between them. The CDR3 length is 12 residues.

The chain links TRBV19 to TRBJ1-5, with a tentative D call TRBD1 (5 bases). Trimming took off 3 bases at V and 2 bases at J, with 8 bases between the two ends. From germline, CDR1 is LNHDA and CDR2 SQIVND (reference sequence). The CDR3 is made up of 14 amino acids. This chain's CDR3 is CASSIRDGNQPQHF. The DNA for the CDR3 is TGTGCCAGTAGTATCAGGGACGGCAATCAGCCCCAGCATTTT.

This clonotype was picked up a small number of times. The J gene is TRBJ2-7, the V gene TRBV19, with a possible D match to TRBD2 (6 bases). Trimming took 3 bases from V and 1 from J, leaving 10 bases between them. Germline CDR1 reads LNHDA; CDR2 reads SQIVND (reference sequence). The length of the CDR3 is 14 residues. The CDR3 coding sequence is TGTGCCAGTAGTATCGGAGGGGTGTCCTACGAGCAGTACTTC. Translation: CASSIGGVSYEQYF.

V and J are TRBV19 and TRBJ2-7, with D tentatively TRBD2 (6 bases). Germline CDR1 is LNHDA and CDR2 is SQIVND (reference sequence). This CDR3 region has 15 residues. V lost 3 bases to trimming and J lost 2 bases, with 14 bases between them. The CDR3 bases are TGTGCCAGTAGTATGCATCTAGCGTCCGCCTACGAGCAGTACTTC. Translating it yields CASSMHLASAYEQYF.

This clonotype has ten or more counts. This chain links TRBV18 with TRBJ1-4; D is unresolved. Trimming pared 5 bases from V and 2 bases from J, leaving 12 bases between. CDR1 and CDR2 (germline): KGHSH, LQKENI. The CDR3 extends over 15 amino acids. CDR3 in amino acids: CASSRIGGTNEKLFF. The CDR3 DNA follows: TGTGCCAGCTCAAGAATTGGAGGGACTAATGAAAAACTGTTTTTT.

Notes on this clonotype: This clone may be a read error of a much larger clone one base away. V is TRBV30 and J is TRBJ2-7, with D possibly being TRBD1 (6 bases). CDR1 is GTSNPN, CDR2 SVGIG, per germline (reference sequence). This CDR3 contains 11 residues. V was trimmed by 7 bases and J by 9 bases, leaving 16 bases between them. In nucleotides, the CDR3 is TGTGCCTCCCACCGGGACAACGGGCAGTACTTC. The encoded protein is CASHRDNGQYF.

Turning to this clonotype: This may be a read error: a much more frequent sequence differs by one nucleotide. This chain links TRBV12-3 or TRBV12-4 with TRBJ2-2, with TRBD2 as a possible D gene (5 bases). The length of the CDR3 is 16 residues. The CDR3 here is CASIQEVNRNTGELLF. The CDR3 coding sequence is TGTGCCAGCATTCAGGAAGTAAACCGGAACACCGGGGAGCTGCTTTTT.

In its sample, this clonotype was seen many times. This CDR3 is CASSFISDQETQYF. In nucleotides, the CDR3 is TGTGCCAGCAGTTTCATAAGCGACCAAGAGACCCAGTACTTC. The chain carries TRBV27 and TRBJ2-5; D gene uncertain. V lost 3 bases and J lost 0, with 8 bases in between. The CDR3 totals 14 residues. Germline CDR1 MNHEY, CDR2 SMNVEV (reference sequence).

The chain carries TRBV6-7 and TRBJ1-6, with D perhaps TRBD1 (6 bases). TRBV6-7 qualifies as an ORF whose function is uncertain. CDR3 length equals 16 residues. Trimming pared 0 bases from V and 10 bases from J, leaving 16 bases between. CDR3 in DNA: TGTGCCAGCAGTTACTCGATAAGGGGGTCTGAATCACCCCTCCACTTT. Translation: CASSYSIRGSESPLHF.

The CDR3 coding sequence is TGTGCCATCAGTGTCCGGGGAGCACAAGAGACCCAGTACTTC. Translating gives CAISVRGAQETQYF. The gene calls are TRBV10-3 and TRBJ2-5; a possible D gene is TRBD2 (5 bases). CDR1 and CDR2 from the germline V gene are ENHRY and SYGVKD. The CDR3 sequence is 14 residues long. The V end lost 4 bases, the J end lost 2 bases, and 11 bases lay between the germline ends.

This clonotype was recorded at least ten times. This chain connects TRBV2 to TRBJ2-7; TRBD1 matches at 7 bases. The CDR3 extends over 14 amino acids. The V gene's germline CDR1 is SNHLY and CDR2 FYNNEI. With V trimmed by 11 bases and J by 6 bases, 16 bases remained unmatched. The CDR3 protein is CARGTTGVFTEQYF. The DNA for the CDR3 is TGTGCCCGGGGAACAACAGGGGTTTTTACCGAGCAGTACTTC.

This clonotype was detected only a few times. The gene calls are TRBV20-1 and TRBJ2-7; D gene unclear. Germline loops: CDR1 DFQATT, CDR2 SNEGSKA (reference sequence). There are 13 residues in the CDR3. The V and J ends lost 6 bases and 6 bases respectively, with 18 bases between them. Written as DNA, the CDR3 is TGCAGTGCCGATAGGCGTACCCTGGGCGAGCAGTACTTC. Protein: CSADRRTLGEQYF.

At least ten counts were recorded for this clonotype. The rearrangement uses TRBV27 and TRBJ1-1; D may be TRBD1 (5 bases). The germline V gene has CDR1 MNHEY and CDR2 SMNVEV (reference sequence). V was pared by 9 bases and J by 3 bases, with 11 bases between. The CDR3 covers 12 residues. CDR3 protein: CASRDPHTEAFF. DNA of the CDR3: TGTGCCAGTCGGGACCCTCACACTGAAGCTTTCTTT.

This clonotype was seen repeatedly, ten times or more. The CDR3 here is CSASRDPYEQYF. CDR3 coding DNA: TGCAGTGCTAGCCGGGACCCCTACGAGCAGTACTTC. The chain joins TRBV20-1 to TRBJ2-7; D tentatively reads TRBD1 or TRBD2 (5 bases each). Germline CDR1 and CDR2: DFQATT and SNEGSKA (reference sequence). Trimming removed 3 bases from V and 2 bases from J, with 8 bases in between. CDR3 length: 12 amino acids.

This clonotype was observed many times. The chain is built from TRBV3-1 and TRBJ2-5; 8 nucleotides match TRBD2. This CDR3 region has 17 residues. Trimming took 0 bases from V and 4 from J; bases not matched to a gene: 10. Germline V gene sequence: CDR1 LGHDT, CDR2 YNNKEL (reference sequence). The CDR3 is CASSQESGLGTGETQYF. For the CDR3, the DNA is TGTGCCAGCAGCCAAGAGTCGGGACTAGGGACCGGAGAGACCCAGTACTTC.

As concerns this clonotype: A far larger clone lies a single base away; this is likely a read error. Here the CDR3 omits its conserved ending phenylalanine or tryptophan, so a read error is the likely source. V gene TRBV9 combines with J gene TRBJ2-2; the D is unclear. The CDR3 is made up of 12 amino acids. Germline CDR1 reads SGDLS; CDR2 reads YYNGEE. V lost 4 bases to trimming and J lost 1 base, with 2 bases between them. CDR3 sequence reads: CASSLNTGELFL. The CDR3 DNA is TGTGCCAGCAGCCTGAACACCGGGGAGCTGTTTCTT.

This clonotype was observed at least ten times. The chain links TRBV3-1 to TRBJ1-2, with D uncertain. Germline-derived CDR1 and CDR2 are LGHDT and YNNKEL (reference sequence). This CDR3 has 13 amino acids. Trimming pared 4 bases from V and 7 bases from J, leaving 13 bases between. The CDR3 spells CASSLNLGGGYTF. The CDR3 DNA reads TGTGCCAGCAGCCTCAACCTGGGCGGTGGCTACACCTTC.

This clonotype came up a few times. The chain has TRBV13 and TRBJ1-4; 9 bases are shared with TRBD1. V shed 5 bases, J shed 7 bases, and the junction held 8 bases outside the gene matches. The CDR3 is made up of 15 amino acids. In germline, CDR1 is PRHDT, CDR2 FYEKMQ (reference sequence). The CDR3 coding sequence is TGTGCCAGCAGCCCTCGGGGACAGGGTGGTGAAAAACTGTTTTTT. As protein: CASSPRGQGGEKLFF. The full variable domain, its missing parts supplied by reference TRBV13 and TRBJ1-4, is AAGVIQSPRHLIKEKRETATLKCYPIPRHDTVYWYQQGPGQDPQFLISFYEKMQSDKGSIPDRFSAQQFSDYHSELNMSSLELGDSALYFCASSPRGQGGEKLFFGSGTQLSVL.

This clonotype was seen repeatedly, ten times or more. The chain links TRBV18 to TRBJ2-5; D uncertain. The V end was cut by 2 bases, the J end by 5 bases, with 6 bases between. Germline CDR1 KGHSH, CDR2 LQKENI. CDR3 length: 12 residues. The CDR3 DNA is TGTGCCAGCTCACCAGGGATGGAGACCCAGTACTTC. Its protein product is CASSPGMETQYF.

The sample holds many counts of this clonotype. The V gene is TRBV7-9, the J gene TRBJ2-7; D call uncertain. V shed 7 bases and J shed 2 bases, with 12 bases lying between them. CDR1 and CDR2 from the germline V gene are SEHNR and FQNEAQ (reference sequence). This CDR3 comprises 13 residues. The CDR3 protein is CASTSLLTYEQYF. The CDR3 region has the DNA TGTGCCAGCACCTCACTACTAACCTACGAGCAGTACTTC.

The rearrangement joins TRBV7-9 to TRBJ2-5; D is perhaps TRBD1 or TRBD2 (5 bases each). Germline V gives CDR1 SEHNR, CDR2 FQNEAQ (reference sequence). V lost 3 bases and J 5 bases, leaving 19 bases between the germline ends. CDR3 length: 16 amino acids. The CDR3 sequence: CASSFLGTSSAETQYF. The CDR3 nucleotides read TGTGCCAGCAGCTTTCTCGGGACCTCCTCGGCGGAGACCCAGTACTTC.